The rows below give T cell receptor beta chains drawn from one sample of a study of blood T cell repertoires in COVID-19. Clones were read by immunoSEQ multiplex PCR, and TCRdb kept only the in-frame ones, dropping some. This table holds 150,000 to 200,000 clones, 75% to 85% found once. The specimen sequenced was peripheral blood. Every receptor here comes from a human donor in a cohort sampled during active COVID-19. Both conserved end residues are part of each CDR3. D genes are given only for firm matches. The size of a clone is reported for some rows only, either as once, few or many, or as a class for expanded clones.

v_gene	d_gene	j_gene	abundance	CDR3nt	CDR3aa
TRBV10-1	TRBD2	TRBJ2-7	NA	TGCGCCAGCAGTGCTAGCGGGAGCTCCTACGAGCAGTACTTC	CASSASGSSYEQYF
TRBV9	TRBD2	TRBJ2-1	NA	TGTGCCAGCAGCCCGTCGACTAGCGGGAGGGCCCTTTTCTCCTACAATGAGCAGTTCTTC	CASSPSTSGRALFSYNEQFF
TRBV27	NA	TRBJ2-6	NA	TGTGCCAGCAGTGCGGCCTCTGGGGCCAACGTCCTGACTTTC	CASSAASGANVLTF
TRBV5-1	NA	TRBJ2-1	few	TGCGCCAGCAGCTTACAGGAAATCGGTTCCTACAATGAGCAGTTCTTC	CASSLQEIGSYNEQFF
TRBV20-1	NA	TRBJ2-5	NA	TGCAGTGCTAGTTACAGAGAAGAGACCCAGTACTTC	CSASYREETQYF
TRBV3-1/TRBV3-2	TRBD2	TRBJ2-2	few	TGTGCCAGCACCGGGACTAGCGGGAGGACCGGGGAGCTGTTTTTT	CASTGTSGRTGELFF
TRBV7-8	NA	TRBJ1-2	few	TGTGCCAGCAGCTCGCAGGGGCTGGATGGCTACACCTTC	CASSSQGLDGYTF
TRBV11-2	NA	TRBJ2-7	NA	TGTGCCAGCGGGCTACTCTACGAGCAGTACTTC	CASGLLYEQYF
TRBV6-4	TRBD1	TRBJ2-1	once	TGTGCCAGCAGTCAGGACAGGGGGGATGAGCAGTTCTTC	CASSQDRGDEQFF
TRBV2	TRBD2	TRBJ2-1	NA	TGTGCCAGCGAATTAGCGGGACCATACAATGAGCAGTTCTTC	CASELAGPYNEQFF
TRBV27	TRBD2	TRBJ2-7	few	TGTGCCAGCAGTCCGGGACTAGCGGGGGACGACCCCTACGAGCAGTACTTC	CASSPGLAGDDPYEQYF
TRBV18	NA	TRBJ1-5	once	TGTGCCAGCTCACCCGAGAATCAGCCCCAGCATTTT	CASSPENQPQHF
TRBV19	NA	TRBJ1-1	NA	TGTGCCAGTAGAGGGCGAGGAGAGGGCACTGAAGCTTTCTTT	CASRGRGEGTEAFF
TRBV28	NA	TRBJ2-5	NA	TGTGCCAGCAGTTTACGATGGGGAGTCAAAGAGACCCAGTACTTC	CASSLRWGVKETQYF
TRBV7-8	TRBD2	TRBJ2-7	few	TGTGCCAGCAGCTTAGGGGCTAGCGGTACCTACGAGCAGTACTTC	CASSLGASGTYEQYF
TRBV7-8	NA	TRBJ2-5	NA	TGTGCCAGCAGCCCCCGCGTACTCGAGACCCAGTACTTC	CASSPRVLETQYF
TRBV21-1	NA	TRBJ2-1	few	TGTGCCAGTTACCGGGACTGGCCCTACAATGAGCAGTTCTTC	CASYRDWPYNEQFF
TRBV15	NA	TRBJ2-3	NA	TGTGCCGCACGCGCGGGGGCCACAGATACGCAGTATTTT	CAARAGATDTQYF
TRBV3-1/TRBV3-2	NA	TRBJ1-3	NA	TGTGCCAGCAGCCAAGATGCCCTTCGGAGGGGAAACACCATATATTTT	CASSQDALRRGNTIYF
TRBV6-2/TRBV6-3	TRBD1	TRBJ1-2	once	TGTGCCAGCAGTTTACTCGGACAGGGGACTAATGGCTACACCTTC	CASSLLGQGTNGYTF
TRBV5-1	NA	TRBJ1-2	NA	TGCGCCAGCAGCTTGGCCGCAAACCCCGCACAGGGTAGGGACTATGGCTACACCTTC	CASSLAANPAQGRDYGYTF
TRBV3-1/TRBV3-2	TRBD1	TRBJ1-2	few	TGTGCCAGCAGCCAAGCAGGGGGTACCTATGGCTACACCTTC	CASSQAGGTYGYTF
TRBV4-1	NA	TRBJ2-1	NA	TGCGCCAGCAGAGACAGTAATGAGCAGTTCTTC	CASRDSNEQFF
TRBV4-3	TRBD1	TRBJ2-7	NA	TGCGCCAGCAGCCACCTGACAGGGGACGAGCAGTACTTC	CASSHLTGDEQYF
TRBV2	NA	TRBJ1-6	NA	TGTGCCAGCAGTCCCCTGTTGAATTCACCCCTCCACTTT	CASSPLLNSPLHF
TRBV6-1	TRBD2	TRBJ2-1	NA	TGTGCCAGCAGTGAGACTAGCGGGTATGAGCAGTTCTTC	CASSETSGYEQFF
TRBV9	TRBD1	TRBJ2-7	NA	TGTGCCAGCAGCCCGACAGGGGGGAACTACGAGCAGTACTTC	CASSPTGGNYEQYF
TRBV5-6	TRBD1	TRBJ1-2	NA	TGTGCCAGCAGCGGCACAGGGGCAGGTAGCTATGGCTACACCTTC	CASSGTGAGSYGYTF
TRBV5-8	TRBD2	TRBJ2-1	NA	TGTGCCAGCAGCCCAACTAGCGGGAGGGCCGATGAGCAGTTCTTC	CASSPTSGRADEQFF
TRBV30	TRBD1	TRBJ1-4	NA	TGTGCCTGGAGTCTCTGGGGGGGACAGGGAGGAGAAAAACTGTTTTTT	CAWSLWGGQGGEKLFF
TRBV19	TRBD2	TRBJ2-3	NA	TGTGCCAGTAACAACAAACTAGCGGGGGCCACAGATACGCAGTATTTT	CASNNKLAGATDTQYF
TRBV28	TRBD1	TRBJ1-2	few	TGTGCCAGCCGACAGGGGCGTTCGACTTATGGCTACACCTTC	CASRQGRSTYGYTF